The 21 T cell receptor beta chains listed next were all sequenced from one sample in a study of blood T cell repertoires in COVID-19. Profiling relied on immunoSEQ multiplex PCR, and the TCRdb table lists in-frame clones only, not all of them. Among nearly 80,000 clones listed, 90% were seen once. The sample taken for sequencing was peripheral blood. The receptors were gathered from an elderly woman with acute or convalescent COVID-19.

The CDR3 coding sequence is TGTGCCAGCAGCCCTAGCGGGAGGGCCCACAATGAGCAGTTCTTC. Translation gives CASSPSGRAHNEQFF. The chain employs TRBV7-2 and TRBJ2-1, with TRBD2 matching over 12 bases. This CDR3 is built from 15 residues. Germline loops: CDR1 SGHTA, CDR2 FQGNSA. V was clipped by 5 bases and J by 5 bases; unmatched bases: 4. Full variable domain (remainder filled in from reference TRBV7-2 and TRBJ2-1): GAGVSQSPSNKVTEKGKDVELRCDPISGHTALYWYRQSLGQGLEFLIYFQGNSAPDKSGLPSDRFSAERTGGSVSTLTIQRTQQEDSAVYLCASSPSGRAHNEQFFGPGTRLTVL.

The chain joins TRBV3-1 (or the pseudogene TRBV3-2) to TRBJ2-4; D might be TRBD2 (6 bases). The ends were cut back, 1 base at V and 3 bases at J, with 16 bases in the middle. The CDR3 has 17 residues. CDR1 and CDR2 from the germline V gene are LGHDT and YNNKEL (reference sequence). CDR3 sequence (DNA): TGTGCCAGCAGCCAAGCCACCGGCGGGGTCGGCAAAAACATTCAGTACTTC. Protein product: CASSQATGGVGKNIQYF.

The chain has TRBV7-2 and TRBJ2-3; D gene uncertain. This CDR3 spans 12 amino acids. Trimming took 1 base from V and 5 from J, leaving 4 bases between them. The germline V gene encodes CDR1 SGHTA and CDR2 FQGNSA. The CDR3, as DNA: TGTGCCAGCAGCTTAGGGCTAGATACGCAGTATTTT. Protein: CASSLGLDTQYF.

This clone was detected only once. This chain uses TRBV3-1 (or the pseudogene TRBV3-2) with TRBJ2-1, with 11 bases lining up with TRBD2. Germline CDR1 and CDR2: LGHDT and YNNKEL (reference sequence). The CDR3 consists of 16 residues. V shed 2 bases and J 7 bases; nucleotides not matched to a gene: 7. CDR3 nucleotides: TGTGCCAGCAGCCAAACCGTAGCGGGAGGGAATAATGAGCAGTTCTTC. The encoded protein is CASSQTVAGGNNEQFF.

The rearrangement joins TRBV5-4 to TRBJ2-7; 8 bases match TRBD2. From germline, CDR1 is SGHNT and CDR2 YYREEE (reference sequence). The CDR3 extends over 18 amino acids. V shed 4 bases, J shed 4 bases, and the junction held 19 bases outside the gene matches. The CDR3 reads CASSRRGMGSGILYEQYF. The CDR3 nucleotides are TGTGCCAGCAGCCGTAGGGGGATGGGTAGCGGGATCCTATACGAGCAGTACTTC.

The chain has TRBV5-4 and TRBJ2-2; perhaps TRBD1 as D (5 bases). The length of the CDR3 is 13 residues. Germline CDR1 and CDR2: SGHNT and YYREEE (reference sequence). V was clipped by 4 bases and J by 3 bases, with 7 bases between them. The chain's CDR3 is CASSVRDTGELFF. CDR3 DNA: TGTGCCAGCAGCGTCAGGGACACCGGGGAGCTGTTTTTT.

J is TRBJ2-3 and V is TRBV13; TRBD2 matches at 12 bases. The germline V gene encodes CDR1 PRHDT and CDR2 FYEKMQ (reference sequence). The CDR3 is 17 residues long. V was pared by 0 bases and J by 4 bases, with 5 bases of the junction left unmatched. CDR3 amino acids: CASSLGPSGREADTQYF. The DNA of the CDR3 is TGTGCCAGCAGCTTAGGCCCTAGCGGGAGGGAGGCAGATACGCAGTATTTT.

The rearrangement uses TRBV7-2 and TRBJ1-1, with 7 nucleotides matching TRBD1. Germline V gene sequence: CDR1 SGHTA, CDR2 FQGNSA. The CDR3 spans 14 residues. The ends lost 5 bases at V and 1 base at J; junction bases unmatched: 4. The CDR3 region has the DNA TGTGCCAGCAGCCCAGGGGGGAAGAACACTGAAGCTTTCTTT. It encodes CASSPGGKNTEAFF.

This chain connects TRBV4-1 to TRBJ2-7; TRBD1 matches 9 bases. CDR1 is MGHRA, CDR2 YSYEKL, per germline. The CDR3 consists of 14 residues. The V and J ends lost 4 bases and 3 bases, in that order; junction bases with no gene match: 4. CDR3 bases: TGCGCCAGCAGCCTCGGACAGGGGTACTACGAGCAGTACTTC. Its protein is CASSLGQGYYEQYF.

The rearrangement joins TRBV19 to TRBJ2-1; 14 bases are shared with TRBD2. J was trimmed by 6 bases and V by 5 bases; bases with no gene match: 15. CDR1 is LNHDA, CDR2 SQIVND, per germline (reference sequence). The CDR3 consists of 19 residues. For the CDR3, the DNA is TGTGCCAGTAGTGGAGGGACTAGCGGGAGAGTCGTGGGGTTCAATGAGCAGTTCTTC. This gives the protein CASSGGTSGRVVGFNEQFF.

The V gene is TRBV4-1, the J gene TRBJ1-1; 9 positions agree with TRBD1. V gave up 4 bases and J gave up 2 bases; unmatched junction bases: 2. Germline CDR1 reads MGHRA; CDR2 reads YSYEKL. CDR3 length: 14 residues. CDR3 in amino acids: CASSPDRGNTEAFF. DNA for the CDR3: TGCGCCAGCAGCCCGGACAGGGGTAACACTGAAGCTTTCTTT.

The chain links TRBV7-8 to TRBJ2-2; TRBD2 matches at 8 bases. CDR1 and CDR2 from the germline V gene are SGHVS and FQNEAQ. V dropped 4 bases and J dropped 4; count of bases not matched to a gene: 11. The CDR3 extends over 17 amino acids. The CDR3 here is CASSSRGGTGTTGELFF. CDR3 sequence (DNA): TGTGCCAGCAGCTCCCGGGGGGGAACAGGGACCACCGGGGAGCTGTTTTTT. The full variable domain, completed using reference TRBV7-8 and TRBJ2-2, is GAGVSQSPRYKVAKRGQDVALRCDPISGHVSLFWYQQALGQGPEFLTYFQNEAQLDKSGLPSDRFFAERPEGSVSTLKIQRTQQEDSAVYLCASSSRGGTGTTGELFFGEGSRLTVL.

The chain carries TRBV7-2 and TRBJ1-5; weak D call: TRBD1 (5 bases). The V end lost 6 bases, the J end lost 0 bases, and 12 bases lay between the germline ends. This CDR3 is built from 15 residues. Germline CDR1 is SGHTA and CDR2 is FQGNSA. CDR3: CASSSGGVSNQPQHF. DNA of the CDR3: TGTGCCAGCAGTTCTGGAGGGGTTAGCAATCAGCCCCAGCATTTT.

V and J are TRBV21-1 and TRBJ2-7; TRBD1, the D gene given by the table, was not confirmed from the DNA. TRBV21-1 is a pseudogene segment. This CDR3 spans 15 amino acids. For the CDR3, the DNA is TGTGCCAGCAGCACGACAGGGGCGGCCTGTTGCGAGCAGTACTTC. The encoded protein is CASSTTGAACCEQYF.

The V gene is TRBV3-1 (or the pseudogene TRBV3-2), the J gene TRBJ2-7; TRBD2 agrees at 10 bases. V gave up 1 base and J gave up 3 bases; unmatched junction bases: 6. The germline V gene encodes CDR1 LGHDT and CDR2 YNNKEL (reference sequence). The CDR3 extends over 16 amino acids. The CDR3: CASSQVRTSGDYEQYF. The CDR3 DNA sequence: TGTGCCAGCAGCCAAGTTAGGACTAGCGGTGACTACGAGCAGTACTTC.

The chain joins TRBV29-1 to TRBJ2-1; 8 bases are shared with TRBD2. V was pared by 7 bases and J by 9 bases, with 14 bases of the junction left unmatched. The length of the CDR3 is 14 residues. Germline-derived CDR1 and CDR2 are SQVTM and ANQGSEA. The CDR3 reads CSAWWTGGPSEQFF. The CDR3 DNA reads as TGCAGCGCGTGGTGGACGGGAGGGCCCAGTGAGCAGTTCTTC.

This chain uses TRBV7-2 with TRBJ2-7; 7 bases align to TRBD2. Looked up from germline, CDR1 is SGHTA and CDR2 is FQGNSA. The V segment lost 3 bases and the J segment 7 bases; nucleotides outside the gene matches: 3. The length of the CDR3 is 12 residues. The CDR3 is CASSFWGGEQYF. The CDR3 coding sequence is TGTGCCAGCAGCTTCTGGGGAGGGGAGCAGTACTTC. The whole variable domain, remainder taken from reference TRBV7-2 and TRBJ2-7, is GAGVSQSPSNKVTEKGKDVELRCDPISGHTALYWYRQSLGQGLEFLIYFQGNSAPDKSGLPSDRFSAERTGGSVSTLTIQRTQQEDSAVYLCASSFWGGEQYFGPGTRLTVT.

The rearrangement uses TRBV2 and TRBJ1-2, with D maybe TRBD1 (5 bases). V was trimmed by 5 bases and J by 3 bases, leaving 10 bases between them. The CDR3 loop spans 13 amino acids. CDR1 SNHLY and CDR2 FYNNEI come from the germline V gene. The CDR3, as DNA: TGTGCCAGCAGTCAGGGATTGGACTATGGCTACACCTTC. Translating gives CASSQGLDYGYTF.

In its sample, this clone was seen a few times. CDR3 in amino acids: CASSPPSSGEQYF. For the CDR3, the DNA is TGTGCCAGCTCACCACCGTCCTCAGGCGAGCAGTACTTC. V gene TRBV18 combines with J gene TRBJ2-7; D gene unclear. This CDR3 contains 13 residues. V was cut by 0 bases and J by 6 bases, with 9 bases left in between. Germline values: CDR1 KGHSH, CDR2 LQKENI.

The chain employs TRBV6-4 and TRBJ2-5; 8 bases fit TRBD1. V shed 5 bases, J shed 4 bases, and the junction held 3 bases outside the gene matches. Germline assignment: CDR1 MRHNA and CDR2 SNTAGT. This CDR3 comprises 13 residues. The CDR3 DNA sequence: TGTGCCAGCAGTCAGGGGGCTGGAGAGACCCAGTACTTC. It codes for CASSQGAGETQYF.

The CDR3 DNA reads TGTGCCAGCAAACAGGGAACCGTTAACTATGGCTACACCTTC. As protein: CASKQGTVNYGYTF. The V and J genes are TRBV5-5 and TRBJ1-2, with D perhaps TRBD1 (6 bases). Between the trimmed V and J ends, which lost 6 bases and 1 base, there was a span of 13 bases. This CDR3 has 14 amino acids. Germline lookup yields CDR1 SGHKS and CDR2 YYEKEE (reference sequence).